This T cell receptor beta chain came from a study of beta chain features in type 1 diabetes. Overall study results and limits: Within patients, naive, central memory and Treg TCRB repertoires seemed more similar than within healthy donors. Across all four CD4+ subsets, people with type 1 diabetes showed modestly shorter TCRB CDR3s.

Sorting of CD4+ naive, central memory, regulatory and stem cell-like memory cells was performed via CD45RO/CCR7/CD25/CD127/CD95/CD27. This CDR3 spans 15 amino acids. Germline loops: CDR1 KGHSH, CDR2 LQKENI. V lost 2 bases and J 7 bases, leaving 14 bases between the germline ends. In its sample, this clone was seen a few times. Its antigen is unidentified. Isolated RNA was reverse transcribed in full, so expressed TCRB transcripts were sequenced. The method was immunoSEQ multiplex PCR; TCRdb's version includes in-frame clones alone and lacks a portion of them. The sample consists of 250,000 to 300,000 clones, more than 13% of them appearing once.

The sequencing sample was made of naive CD4+ T cells from blood. The origin of this receptor is a man under 40 with type 1 diabetes. J is TRBJ1-4 and V is TRBV18; no reliable D call. The CDR3 reads CASSPLVPRVEKLFF. The CDR3 region has the DNA TGTGCCAGCTCACCATTAGTCCCACGGGTTGAAAAACTGTTTTTT. Combining the CDR3 with reference TRBV18 and TRBJ1-4 gives the whole variable domain NAGVMQNPRHLVRRRGQEARLRCSPMKGHSHVYWYRQLPEEGLKFMVYLQKENIIDESGMPKERFSAEFPKEGPSILRIQQVVRGDSAAYFCASSPLVPRVEKLFFGSGTQLSVL.